These T cell receptor beta chains were read from a single sample in a study of T cell responses to AZD1222 COVID-19 vaccine. Libraries were prepared by immunoSEQ multiplex PCR; TCRdb keeps only in-frame clonotypes and omits some of them. The data show more than 140,000 clones, with around 89% seen just once and roughly 2% held by the top ten. The sequencing here drew on peripheral blood, taken on day 0 of AZD1222 vaccination. The receptors were sampled from an adult in good health. CDR3s include the opening cysteine and the closing phenylalanine or tryptophan. A D gene is named only where the DNA matches it firmly. Only some rows state a clone size, as once, few, many or a class for expanded clones.

J gene: TRBJ2-1
V gene: TRBV9
clone size: -
D gene: -
CDR3 DNA: TGTGCCAGCAGCGTAGGGGGGTTCTCCTACAATGAGCAGTTCTTC
CDR3 protein: CASSVGGFSYNEQFF

J gene: TRBJ2-3
V gene: TRBV5-4
clone size: once
D gene: -
CDR3 DNA: TGTGCCAGCAGCTTGAAAGGGATGACAGATACGCAGTATTTT
CDR3 protein: CASSLKGMTDTQYF

J gene: TRBJ2-1
V gene: TRBV27
clone size: -
D gene: -
CDR3 DNA: TGTGCCAGCAGTTTATTCGGGAGCACAGAGCAGTTCTTC
CDR3 protein: CASSLFGSTEQFF

J gene: TRBJ2-7
V gene: TRBV7-3
clone size: -
D gene: TRBD2
CDR3 DNA: TGTGCCAGCAGCTGGGCTAGCGGGACGGGGGAGCAGTACTTC
CDR3 protein: CASSWASGTGEQYF

J gene: TRBJ2-5
V gene: TRBV5-1
clone size: -
D gene: -
CDR3 DNA: TGCGCCAGCAGCTCCCAGGGGGAGACCCAGTACTTC
CDR3 protein: CASSSQGETQYF

J gene: TRBJ1-2
V gene: TRBV10-3
clone size: -
D gene: -
CDR3 DNA: TGTGCCATCAGTGAAGGGGGTTGGTATGGCTACACCTTC
CDR3 protein: CAISEGGWYGYTF

J gene: TRBJ1-4
V gene: TRBV12-3/TRBV12-4
clone size: -
D gene: TRBD1
CDR3 DNA: TGTGCCAGCAGAGGACAGGTGAATGAAAAACTGTTTTTT
CDR3 protein: CASRGQVNEKLFF

J gene: TRBJ1-2
V gene: TRBV7-9
clone size: few
D gene: -
CDR3 DNA: TGTGCCAGCAGCTTAGGACCCCTTGCATCGGGCTACACCTTC
CDR3 protein: CASSLGPLASGYTF

J gene: TRBJ1-4
V gene: TRBV5-4
clone size: once
D gene: TRBD1
CDR3 DNA: TGTGCCAGCAGCCCGTCAGGCCCCGGGACAGGAAATGAAAAACTGTTTTTT
CDR3 protein: CASSPSGPGTGNEKLFF

J gene: TRBJ2-7
V gene: TRBV6-1
clone size: -
D gene: -
CDR3 DNA: TGTGCCAGCAGTGAAGCGATAGGCGGGACGTTCGAGCAGTACTTC
CDR3 protein: CASSEAIGGTFEQYF

J gene: TRBJ1-1
V gene: TRBV14
clone size: -
D gene: -
CDR3 DNA: TGTGCCAGCAGTCAGGAAAGGGGCACTGAAGCTTTCTTT
CDR3 protein: CASSQERGTEAFF

J gene: TRBJ2-5
V gene: TRBV18
clone size: -
D gene: -
CDR3 DNA: TGTGCCAGCTCACCAAGCCCGTACCAAGAGACCCAGTACTTC
CDR3 protein: CASSPSPYQETQYF

J gene: TRBJ1-5
V gene: TRBV19
clone size: -
D gene: -
CDR3 DNA: TGTGCCAGTAGTATCCGGGACACAGATCAGCCCCAGCATTTT
CDR3 protein: CASSIRDTDQPQHF

J gene: TRBJ1-2
V gene: TRBV29-1
clone size: -
D gene: -
CDR3 DNA: TGCAGCGCAGAGACAGATTATGGCTACACCTTC
CDR3 protein: CSAETDYGYTF

J gene: TRBJ2-1
V gene: TRBV4-1
clone size: -
D gene: TRBD2
CDR3 DNA: TGCGCCAGCAGACAAGACCTAGCGGGAGACCACTACAATGAGCAGTTCTTC
CDR3 protein: CASRQDLAGDHYNEQFF

J gene: TRBJ2-7
V gene: TRBV15
clone size: -
D gene: TRBD2
CDR3 DNA: TGTGCCACCAGCAGAGTGTTAGGACTAGCGGGAAAAGTGGGGGACTACGAGCAGTACTTC
CDR3 protein: CATSRVLGLAGKVGDYEQYF

J gene: TRBJ2-5
V gene: TRBV9
clone size: -
D gene: -
CDR3 DNA: TGTGCCAGCAGCGTAGCTCCGGACCAAGAGACCCAGTACTTC
CDR3 protein: CASSVAPDQETQYF

J gene: TRBJ1-4
V gene: TRBV5-1
clone size: -
D gene: -
CDR3 DNA: TGCGCCAGCAGCCCCTCGAGGTCGCTTTCAACTAATGAAAAACTGTTTTTT
CDR3 protein: CASSPSRSLSTNEKLFF

J gene: TRBJ1-5
V gene: TRBV13
clone size: -
D gene: -
CDR3 DNA: TGTGCCAGCAGCCCGGGGCGCTATTTGCCCCAGCATTTT
CDR3 protein: CASSPGRYLPQHF

J gene: TRBJ2-7
V gene: TRBV5-1
clone size: -
D gene: -
CDR3 DNA: TGCGCCAGCAGCTCGGGACTTGTAGCTCTCGAGCAGTACTTC
CDR3 protein: CASSSGLVALEQYF

J gene: TRBJ1-1
V gene: TRBV12-3/TRBV12-4
clone size: -
D gene: -
CDR3 DNA: TGTGCCAGCAGGCCCGCGGGGAACACTGAAGCTTTCTTT
CDR3 protein: CASRPAGNTEAFF

J gene: TRBJ1-1
V gene: TRBV28
clone size: once
D gene: -
CDR3 DNA: TGTGCCAGCAGCCCCCAGGCTGAAGCTTTCTTT
CDR3 protein: CASSPQAEAFF

J gene: TRBJ2-4
V gene: TRBV9
clone size: -
D gene: -
CDR3 DNA: TGTGCCAGCAGCGTGGGAACGTCCTTGGACATTCAGTACTTC
CDR3 protein: CASSVGTSLDIQYF

J gene: TRBJ1-2
V gene: TRBV5-4
clone size: -
D gene: -
CDR3 DNA: TGTGCCAGCAGCTTGGCACAGAACAATGGCTACACCTTC
CDR3 protein: CASSLAQNNGYTF

J gene: TRBJ2-1
V gene: TRBV19
clone size: -
D gene: TRBD2
CDR3 DNA: TGTGCCAGTAGTGGGGGACTAGCGGGAGTCTCCTACAATGAGCAGTTCTTC
CDR3 protein: CASSGGLAGVSYNEQFF

J gene: TRBJ2-3
V gene: TRBV6-1
clone size: once
D gene: TRBD2
CDR3 DNA: TGTGCCAGCAGTGAAGCTTTAGCGGGAGGAGGAGATACGCAGTATTTT
CDR3 protein: CASSEALAGGGDTQYF

J gene: TRBJ2-6
V gene: TRBV19
clone size: once
D gene: -
CDR3 DNA: TGTGCCAGTTTGCCACAGGGCTCTGGGGCCAACGTCCTGACTTTC
CDR3 protein: CASLPQGSGANVLTF

J gene: TRBJ1-1
V gene: TRBV6-5
clone size: -
D gene: -
CDR3 DNA: TGTGCCAGCAGGGGAGGGCGGTACACTGAAGCTTTCTTT
CDR3 protein: CASRGGRYTEAFF

J gene: TRBJ1-1
V gene: TRBV9
clone size: once
D gene: -
CDR3 DNA: TGTGCCAGCAGCGTAGATGTAGCCCCGAACACTGAAGCTTTCTTT
CDR3 protein: CASSVDVAPNTEAFF

J gene: TRBJ1-5
V gene: TRBV12-5
clone size: -
D gene: -
CDR3 DNA: TGTGCTAGTGGTGGGGGGGGGCGGCAGCCCCAGCATTTT
CDR3 protein: CASGGGGRQPQHF

J gene: TRBJ1-4
V gene: TRBV18
clone size: -
D gene: -
CDR3 DNA: TGTGCCAGCTCATCAGCGGGGCTGAAAAGAGAAAAACTGTTTTTT
CDR3 protein: CASSSAGLKREKLFF

J gene: TRBJ2-1
V gene: TRBV27
clone size: -
D gene: -
CDR3 DNA: TGTGCCAGCAGTTTAAACCCGTCTGCCTCCTACAATGAGCAGTTCTTC
CDR3 protein: CASSLNPSASYNEQFF

J gene: TRBJ1-6
V gene: TRBV9
clone size: -
D gene: -
CDR3 DNA: TGTGCCAGCAGCGTAGAGGCAGGTGGAGATTCACCCCTCCACTTT
CDR3 protein: CASSVEAGGDSPLHF

J gene: TRBJ1-3
V gene: TRBV12-3/TRBV12-4
clone size: -
D gene: -
CDR3 DNA: TGTGCCAGCAGTTTGAGGGCGAACACCATATATTTT
CDR3 protein: CASSLRANTIYF

J gene: TRBJ2-2
V gene: TRBV5-1
clone size: -
D gene: TRBD2
CDR3 DNA: TGCGCCAGCAGCCGCCATCTAGCGGGAGGGTTTAGGGAGCTGTTTTTT
CDR3 protein: CASSRHLAGGFRELFF

J gene: TRBJ2-3
V gene: TRBV19
clone size: few
D gene: -
CDR3 DNA: TGTGCCAGTAACGGGGAGGACACAGATACGCAGTATTTT
CDR3 protein: CASNGEDTDTQYF

J gene: TRBJ2-7
V gene: TRBV21-1
clone size: -
D gene: -
CDR3 DNA: TGTGCCAGCAGCAAAGCGCTAGGGACGGATTCTTCCTACGAGCAGTACTTC
CDR3 protein: CASSKALGTDSSYEQYF

J gene: TRBJ2-7
V gene: TRBV7-9
clone size: -
D gene: TRBD1
CDR3 DNA: TGTGCCAGCAGCGGGACAGGCAGGACTCAGATCCAGCAGTACTTC
CDR3 protein: CASSGTGRTQIQQYF

J gene: TRBJ1-4
V gene: TRBV25-1
clone size: -
D gene: TRBD1
CDR3 DNA: TGTGCCAGCAGTCCGGGACAGGGAGGTGAAAAACTGTTTTTT
CDR3 protein: CASSPGQGGEKLFF

J gene: TRBJ1-6
V gene: TRBV7-8
clone size: -
D gene: -
CDR3 DNA: TGTGCCAGCAGCCAAAGAACAGGTCACTCACCCCTCCACTTT
CDR3 protein: CASSQRTGHSPLHF

J gene: TRBJ2-4
V gene: TRBV27
clone size: -
D gene: -
CDR3 DNA: TGTGCCAGCAGTTTGGGGGGCACCCTAGCCAAAAACATTCAGTACTTC
CDR3 protein: CASSLGGTLAKNIQYF

J gene: TRBJ1-4
V gene: TRBV2
clone size: -
D gene: -
CDR3 DNA: TGTGCCGCCGGCCCAACGGCTAATGAAAAACTGTTTTTT
CDR3 protein: CAAGPTANEKLFF

J gene: TRBJ2-7
V gene: TRBV30
clone size: -
D gene: -
CDR3 DNA: TGTGCCTGGAGCCTCGCGGGGGCAAGGTCCTACGAGCAGTACTTC
CDR3 protein: CAWSLAGARSYEQYF

J gene: TRBJ1-4
V gene: TRBV7-9
clone size: -
D gene: TRBD1
CDR3 DNA: TGTGCCAGCAGCCATGGGACAGGGAATGAAAAACTGTTTTTT
CDR3 protein: CASSHGTGNEKLFF

J gene: TRBJ2-5
V gene: TRBV25-1
clone size: -
D gene: -
CDR3 DNA: TGTGCCAGCAGTGAGGGCCTAGGGGGGCTAGGGGGAGAGACCCAGTACTTC
CDR3 protein: CASSEGLGGLGGETQYF

J gene: TRBJ2-5
V gene: TRBV7-2
clone size: -
D gene: TRBD2
CDR3 DNA: TGTGCCAGCAGCTCCGGACTAGCGGGAGTTTTAGAGACCCAGTACTTC
CDR3 protein: CASSSGLAGVLETQYF

J gene: TRBJ1-1
V gene: TRBV6-2/TRBV6-3
clone size: -
D gene: -
CDR3 DNA: TGTGCCAGCAGTTACGCGAGACCCCAAGGGACTGAAGCTTTCTTT
CDR3 protein: CASSYARPQGTEAFF

J gene: TRBJ1-2
V gene: TRBV5-1
clone size: -
D gene: -
CDR3 DNA: TGCGCCAGCAGCTTGGAAGGGGAGGGCTACACCTTC
CDR3 protein: CASSLEGEGYTF

J gene: TRBJ1-4
V gene: TRBV7-6
clone size: -
D gene: -
CDR3 DNA: TGTGCCAGCAGTCGTAGGACGGGAGTAAATGAAAAACTGTTTTTT
CDR3 protein: CASSRRTGVNEKLFF

J gene: TRBJ2-1
V gene: TRBV12-3/TRBV12-4
clone size: -
D gene: -
CDR3 DNA: TGTGCCAGCAGCATAGTAGAGGGGTATGAGCAGTTCTTC
CDR3 protein: CASSIVEGYEQFF

J gene: TRBJ1-2
V gene: TRBV6-5
clone size: -
D gene: -
CDR3 DNA: TGTGCCAGCAGTTACCGCCAGGGAGGTGGCTACACCTTC
CDR3 protein: CASSYRQGGGYTF

J gene: TRBJ1-6
V gene: TRBV12-5
clone size: few
D gene: TRBD1
CDR3 DNA: TGTGCTAGTGGGCAAACAGGGGTGCTCTACCCCAAAGCACCCCTCCACTTT
CDR3 protein: CASGQTGVLYPKAPLHF

J gene: TRBJ1-1
V gene: TRBV19
clone size: once
D gene: TRBD1
CDR3 DNA: TGTGCCAGTAGTATTCCCTCCCGACAGGGGAACACTGAAGCTTTCTTT
CDR3 protein: CASSIPSRQGNTEAFF

J gene: TRBJ1-1
V gene: TRBV27
clone size: -
D gene: -
CDR3 DNA: TGTGCCAGCAGTACCCCGGGGGGGCGAACTGAAGCTTTCTTT
CDR3 protein: CASSTPGGRTEAFF

J gene: TRBJ2-5
V gene: TRBV7-3
clone size: -
D gene: TRBD2
CDR3 DNA: TGTGCCAGCAGCTTAACTGGGGGGACTAGCGCCCAAGAGACCCAGTACTTC
CDR3 protein: CASSLTGGTSAQETQYF